Listed below are T cell receptor beta chains from one sample, sequenced in a study of beta chain features in type 1 diabetes. Profiling relied on immunoSEQ multiplex PCR, and the TCRdb table lists in-frame clones only, not all of them. The table records 20,000 to 25,000 clones, roughly two thirds of them present only once. The source material was stem cell memory CD4+ T cells from blood. Source of these receptors: a woman in her thirties or forties with type 1 diabetes. CDR3s include the opening cysteine and the closing phenylalanine or tryptophan. The D gene is left open where the match is weak. Clone size appears in some rows only: once, few, many, or a class for an expanded clone.

>few|TRBJ1-1|TRBV7-9|-
TGTGCCAGCAGCTTTCGGACTCAGGAAGCTTTCTTT
CASSFRTQEAFF
>few|TRBJ1-1|TRBV5-1|-
TGCGCCAGCAGCTTGCTATACAGAACCGAAGCAACTGAAGCTTTCTTT
CASSLLYRTEATEAFF
>-|TRBJ1-2|TRBV6-6|-
TGTGCCAGCAGTTACCTAGGCAGGGTGACGAATGGCTACACCTTC
CASSYLGRVTNGYTF
>-|TRBJ2-1|TRBV19|TRBD1
TGTGCCAGTAGCCCGGGACAGGGGAACACTGAGCAGTTCTTC
CASSPGQGNTEQFF
>few|TRBJ2-7|TRBV7-2|TRBD1
TGTGCCAGCAGCACGACAGGGGGAAACGAGCAGTACTTC
CASSTTGGNEQYF
>-|TRBJ2-7|TRBV11-2|-
TGTGCCAGCAGCTTCGCGGGGAGCTACGAGCAGTACTTC
CASSFAGSYEQYF
>-|TRBJ2-7|TRBV29-1|TRBD2
TGCAGCGTTGAACGGGGAGGGAGGCACGAGCAGTACTTC
CSVERGGRHEQYF
>-|TRBJ2-1|TRBV18|TRBD2
TGTGCCGTACGGAGACTAGCGGGAGCAAATGAGCAGTTCTTC
CAVRRLAGANEQFF
>-|TRBJ1-5|TRBV28|TRBD1
TGTGCCAGCAGTGGTACAGGGGCCCGCAATCAGCCCCAGCATTTT
CASSGTGARNQPQHF
>-|TRBJ2-3|TRBV4-3|TRBD2
TGCGCCAGCAGCCAAGATGGGCGGGGGGGGGCAGATACGCAGTATTTT
CASSQDGRGGADTQYF
>-|TRBJ2-6|TRBV28|TRBD2
TGTGCCAGCAGCCACAGCGGGAGGTCTCTGGGGGCCAACGTCCTGACTTTC
CASSHSGRSLGANVLTF
>-|TRBJ2-6|TRBV7-2|-
TGTGCCAGCAGCTCGCTGGGGGGCTCTGGGGCCAACGTCCTGACTTTC
CASSSLGGSGANVLTF
>-|TRBJ2-3|TRBV7-3|-
TGTGCCAGCAGCTTCGAAGGGGCCAGAGATACGCAGTATTTT
CASSFEGARDTQYF
>-|TRBJ2-3|TRBV27|TRBD2
TGTGCCAGCAGTTCTAGCGGGGGGACTTCAGGAGATACGCAGTATTTT
CASSSSGGTSGDTQYF
>-|TRBJ1-4|TRBV4-3|TRBD1
TGCGCCAGCAGCCACCCCGGACAGGCGGCAGAAAAACTGTTTTTT
CASSHPGQAAEKLFF
>-|TRBJ2-7|TRBV18|TRBD1
TGTGCCAGCTCACCACCGATGGGACAGAAAGACGAGCAGTACTTC
CASSPPMGQKDEQYF
>-|TRBJ2-3|TRBV11-1|-
TGTGCCAGCAGCGGCGGGGACAGTCTAGATACGCAGTATTTT
CASSGGDSLDTQYF
>once|TRBJ1-5|TRBV7-3|-
TGTGCCAGCAGCTTATTAATCGGGGTTGGCAATCAGCCCCAGCATTTT
CASSLLIGVGNQPQHF
>few|TRBJ2-1|TRBV7-2|TRBD1
TGTGCCAGCAGCGGGGACAGGGGACCCTACAATGAGCAGTTCTTC
CASSGDRGPYNEQFF